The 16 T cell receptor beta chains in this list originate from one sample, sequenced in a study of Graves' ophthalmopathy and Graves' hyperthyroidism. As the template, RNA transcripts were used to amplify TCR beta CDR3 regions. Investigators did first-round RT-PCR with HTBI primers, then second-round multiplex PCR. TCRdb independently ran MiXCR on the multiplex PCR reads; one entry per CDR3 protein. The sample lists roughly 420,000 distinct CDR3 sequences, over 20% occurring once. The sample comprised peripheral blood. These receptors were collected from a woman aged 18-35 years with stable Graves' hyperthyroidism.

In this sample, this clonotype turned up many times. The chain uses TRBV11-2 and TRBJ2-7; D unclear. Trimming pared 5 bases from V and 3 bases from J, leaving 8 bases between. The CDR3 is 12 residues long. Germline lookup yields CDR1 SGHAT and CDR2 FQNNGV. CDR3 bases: TGTGCCAGCAGCCGGGCCTACTACGAGCAGTACTTC. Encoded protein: CASSRAYYEQYF.

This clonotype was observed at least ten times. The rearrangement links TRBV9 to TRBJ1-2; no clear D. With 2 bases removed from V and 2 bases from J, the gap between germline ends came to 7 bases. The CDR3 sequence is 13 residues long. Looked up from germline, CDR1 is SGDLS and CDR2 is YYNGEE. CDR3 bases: TGTGCCAGCAGCGTTACAGAGAACTATGGCTACACCTTC. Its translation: CASSVTENYGYTF.

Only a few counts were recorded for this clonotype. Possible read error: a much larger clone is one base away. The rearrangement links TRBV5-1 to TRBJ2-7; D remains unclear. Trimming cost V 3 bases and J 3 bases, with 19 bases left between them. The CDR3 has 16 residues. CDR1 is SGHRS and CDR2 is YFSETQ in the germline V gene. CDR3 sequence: CASSSDSGFGFYEQYF. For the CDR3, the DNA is TGCGCCAGCAGCTCGGATTCTGGGTTTGGTTTCTACGAGCAGTACTTC. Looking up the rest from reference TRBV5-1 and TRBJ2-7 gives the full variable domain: KAGVTQTPRYLIKTRGQQVTLSCSPISGHRSVSWYQQTPGQGLQFLFEYFSETQRNKGNFPGRFSGRQFSNSRSEMNVSTLELGDSALYLCASSSDSGFGFYEQYFGPGTRLTVT.

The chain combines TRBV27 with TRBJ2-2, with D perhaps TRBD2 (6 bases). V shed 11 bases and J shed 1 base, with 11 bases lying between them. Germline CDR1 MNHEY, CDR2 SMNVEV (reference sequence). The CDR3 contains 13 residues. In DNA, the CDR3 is TGTGCCGCCCGGGGGAGGAACACCGGGGAGCTGTTTTTT. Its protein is CAARGRNTGELFF.

CDR3 nucleotide sequence: TGTGCCAGCAGCTTAGAGCAGGGGGCCTTTTACGAGCAGTACTTC. It translates to CASSLEQGAFYEQYF. The rearrangement links TRBV11-3 to TRBJ2-7; 8 bases line up with TRBD1. Unmatched junction bases numbered 5, after V lost 0 bases and J lost 4 bases. Per the germline V gene, CDR1 is SGHNT and CDR2 is YENEEA. The CDR3 runs to 15 residues.

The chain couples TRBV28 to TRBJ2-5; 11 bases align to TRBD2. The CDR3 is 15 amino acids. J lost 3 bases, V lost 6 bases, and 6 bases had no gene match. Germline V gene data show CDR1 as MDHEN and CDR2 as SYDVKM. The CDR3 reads CASSLLAGGEETQYF. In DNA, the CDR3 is TGTGCCAGCAGCCTCTTAGCGGGAGGGGAAGAGACCCAGTACTTC.

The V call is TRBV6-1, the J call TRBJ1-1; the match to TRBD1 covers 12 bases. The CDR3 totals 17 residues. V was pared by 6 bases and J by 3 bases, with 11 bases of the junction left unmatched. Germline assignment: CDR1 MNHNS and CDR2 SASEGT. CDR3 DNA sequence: TGTGCCAGCAGCCCCGGGACAGGGGGCTCTATGGACACTGAAGCTTTCTTT. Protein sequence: CASSPGTGGSMDTEAFF.

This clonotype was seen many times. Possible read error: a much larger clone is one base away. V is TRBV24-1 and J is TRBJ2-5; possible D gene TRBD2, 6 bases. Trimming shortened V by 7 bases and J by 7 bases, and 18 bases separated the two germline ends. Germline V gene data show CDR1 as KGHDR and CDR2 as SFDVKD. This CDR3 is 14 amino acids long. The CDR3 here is CATRGPGVGGTQYF. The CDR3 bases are TGTGCCACCAGGGGACCGGGAGTCGGGGGGACCCAGTACTTC.

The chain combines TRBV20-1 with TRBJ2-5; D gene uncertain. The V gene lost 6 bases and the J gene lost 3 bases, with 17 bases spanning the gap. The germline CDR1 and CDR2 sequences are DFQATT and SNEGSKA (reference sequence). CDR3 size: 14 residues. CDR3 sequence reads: CSATPGGYKETQYF. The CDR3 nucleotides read TGCAGTGCCACCCCGGGCGGATACAAAGAGACCCAGTACTTC.

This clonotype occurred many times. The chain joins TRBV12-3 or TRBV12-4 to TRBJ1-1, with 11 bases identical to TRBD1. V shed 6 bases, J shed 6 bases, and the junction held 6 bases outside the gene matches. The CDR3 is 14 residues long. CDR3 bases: TGTGCCAGCAGCCCCCGGACAGGGGGCCCTGAAGCTTTCTTT. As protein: CASSPRTGGPEAFF.

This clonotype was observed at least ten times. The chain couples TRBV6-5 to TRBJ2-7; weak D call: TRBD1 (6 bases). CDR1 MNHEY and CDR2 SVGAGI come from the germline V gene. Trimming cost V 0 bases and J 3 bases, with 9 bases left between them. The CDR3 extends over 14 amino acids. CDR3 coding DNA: TGTGCCAGCAGTTACTCGGGACAAGACTACGAGCAGTACTTC. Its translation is CASSYSGQDYEQYF.

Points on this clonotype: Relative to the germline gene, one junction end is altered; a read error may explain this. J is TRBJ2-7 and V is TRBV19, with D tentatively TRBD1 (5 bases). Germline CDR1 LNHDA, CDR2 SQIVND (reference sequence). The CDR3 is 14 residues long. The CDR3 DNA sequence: TGTACCAGTAGTTCATCAGGGATCTCCCACGAGCAGTACTTC. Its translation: CTSSSSGISHEQYF. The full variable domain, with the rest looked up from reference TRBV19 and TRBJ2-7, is DGGITQSPKYLFRKEGQNVTLSCEQNLNHDAMYWYRQDPGQGLRLIYYSQIVNDFQKGDIAEGYSVSREKKESFPLTVTSAQKNPTAFYLCTSSSSGISHEQYFGPGTRLTVT.

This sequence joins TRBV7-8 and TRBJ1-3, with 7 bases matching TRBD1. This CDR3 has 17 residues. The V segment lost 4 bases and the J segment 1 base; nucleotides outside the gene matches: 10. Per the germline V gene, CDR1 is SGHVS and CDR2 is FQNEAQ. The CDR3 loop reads CASSSQGGRRSGNTIYF. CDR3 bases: TGTGCCAGCAGCTCCCAGGGGGGGCGACGATCTGGAAACACCATATATTTT.

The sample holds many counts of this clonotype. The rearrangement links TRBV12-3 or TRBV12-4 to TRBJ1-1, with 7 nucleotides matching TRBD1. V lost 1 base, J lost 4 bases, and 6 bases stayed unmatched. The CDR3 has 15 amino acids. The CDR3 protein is CASSLGRGRGTEAFF. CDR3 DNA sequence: TGTGCCAGCAGTTTAGGGAGGGGGCGAGGCACTGAAGCTTTCTTT.

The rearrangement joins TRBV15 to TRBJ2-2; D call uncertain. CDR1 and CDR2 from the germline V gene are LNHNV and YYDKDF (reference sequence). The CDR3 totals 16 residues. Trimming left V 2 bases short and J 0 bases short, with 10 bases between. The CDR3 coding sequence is TGTGCCACCAGCAGATCAGCACTCTCGAACACCGGGGAGCTGTTTTTT. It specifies CATSRSALSNTGELFF.

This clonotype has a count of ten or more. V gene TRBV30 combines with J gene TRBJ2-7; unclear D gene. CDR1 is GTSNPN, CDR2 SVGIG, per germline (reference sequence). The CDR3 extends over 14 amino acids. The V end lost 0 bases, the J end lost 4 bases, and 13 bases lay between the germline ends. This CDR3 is CAWSVGHTPYEQYF. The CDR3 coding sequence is TGTGCCTGGAGTGTCGGCCACACACCTTACGAGCAGTACTTC.